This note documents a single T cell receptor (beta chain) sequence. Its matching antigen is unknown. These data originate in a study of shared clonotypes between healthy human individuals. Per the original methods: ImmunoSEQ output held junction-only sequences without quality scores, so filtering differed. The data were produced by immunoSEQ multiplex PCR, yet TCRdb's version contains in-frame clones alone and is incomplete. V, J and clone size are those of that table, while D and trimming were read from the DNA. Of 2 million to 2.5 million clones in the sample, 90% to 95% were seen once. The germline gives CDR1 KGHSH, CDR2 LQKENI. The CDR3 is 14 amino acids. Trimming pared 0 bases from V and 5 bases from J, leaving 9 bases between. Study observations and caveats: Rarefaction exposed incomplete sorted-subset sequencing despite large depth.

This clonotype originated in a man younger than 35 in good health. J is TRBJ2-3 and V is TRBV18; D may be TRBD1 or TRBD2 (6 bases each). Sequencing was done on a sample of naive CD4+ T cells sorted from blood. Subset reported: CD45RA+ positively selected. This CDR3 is CASSPPGGRDTQYF. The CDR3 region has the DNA TGTGCCAGCTCACCACCGGGGGGCCGAGATACGCAGTATTTT. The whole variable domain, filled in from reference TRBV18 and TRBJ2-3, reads NAGVMQNPRHLVRRRGQEARLRCSPMKGHSHVYWYRQLPEEGLKFMVYLQKENIIDESGMPKERFSAEFPKEGPSILRIQQVVRGDSAAYFCASSPPGGRDTQYFGPGTRLTVL.